This entry lists 9 T cell receptor beta chains sequenced from one sample in a study of OX40 agonist ivuxolimab in advanced cancers. Generated by immunoSEQ multiplex PCR, the TCRdb table keeps only in-frame clones and is missing some. Here the sample spans about 68,000 clones, more than 75% being singletons. The sequences come from CD4+ or CD8+ T cells sorted from blood, collected in a trial of the OX40 agonist ivuxolimab. These TCRs come from an adult with an advanced solid tumor such as melanoma, head and neck, liver or kidney cancer.

This clone was detected only once. The chain combines TRBV7-2 with TRBJ1-1; D not resolved. The CDR3 has 12 amino acids. Germline V gene sequence: CDR1 SGHTA, CDR2 FQGNSA. With 7 bases removed from V and 4 bases from J, the gap between germline ends came to 10 bases. DNA for the CDR3: TGTGCCAGCACCCCCTTAGGCACTGAAGCTTTCTTT. Amino acid sequence: CASTPLGTEAFF. The variable domain in full, completed from reference TRBV7-2 and TRBJ1-1, reads GAGVSQSPSNKVTEKGKDVELRCDPISGHTALYWYRQSLGQGLEFLIYFQGNSAPDKSGLPSDRFSAERTGGSVSTLTIQRTQQEDSAVYLCASTPLGTEAFFGQGTRLTVV.

This clone was counted between two and nine times. The V gene is TRBV7-3, the J gene TRBJ1-1, with unresolved D. The CDR3 has 13 amino acids. V gave up 2 bases and J gave up 1 base, with 5 bases separating them. Germline CDR1 and CDR2: SGHTA and FQGTGA. CDR3 region: CASSLQWNTEAFF. For the CDR3, the DNA is TGTGCCAGCAGCTTACAATGGAACACTGAAGCTTTCTTT.

The genes are TRBV7-9 and TRBJ1-2; TRBD1 is a possible D gene (6 bases). V was shortened by 3 bases and J by 5 bases, with 13 bases between the two germline ends. The CDR3 extends over 14 amino acids. The germline V gene encodes CDR1 SEHNR and CDR2 FQNEAQ (reference sequence). CDR3 sequence reads: CASSLVGQGYGYTF. CDR3 nucleotide sequence: TGTGCCAGCAGCTTGGTAGGTCAGGGGTATGGCTACACCTTC.

The chain links TRBV6-5 to TRBJ1-3; 8 positions match TRBD1. Germline CDR1 reads MNHEY; CDR2 reads SVGAGI. The CDR3 extends over 14 amino acids. With 9 bases clipped from V and 6 bases from J, the junction kept 10 bases outside the gene matches. In DNA, the CDR3 is TGTGCCAGAAGACCCGACAGGGGCTCAAACACCATATATTTT. The encoded protein is CARRPDRGSNTIYF.

J is TRBJ2-3 and V is TRBV5-1; D is ambiguous. The V end was cut by 4 bases, the J end by 0 bases, with 12 bases between. The germline V gene has CDR1 SGHRS and CDR2 YFSETQ. The CDR3 is 15 amino acids. The CDR3 DNA is TGCGCCAGCAGCATCGGACGGGTGAGCACAGATACGCAGTATTTT. Translating gives CASSIGRVSTDTQYF.

V is TRBV2 and J is TRBJ1-1; unclear D gene. The ends were cut back, 1 base at V and 1 base at J, with 4 bases in the middle. Looked up from germline, CDR1 is SNHLY and CDR2 is FYNNEI. The CDR3 sequence is 13 residues long. As DNA, the CDR3 is TGTGCCAGCAGTGAAGGCCGGAACACTGAAGCTTTCTTT. Translated: CASSEGRNTEAFF.

This clone was counted a single time. V and J are TRBV19 and TRBJ1-2, with 9 positions matching TRBD1. Unmatched junction bases numbered 3, after V lost 3 bases and J lost 4 bases. CDR1 is LNHDA, CDR2 SQIVND, per germline (reference sequence). The CDR3 consists of 14 residues. The CDR3 region has the DNA TGTGCCAGTAGTATGGACAGGGGTTCCTATGGCTACACCTTC. It yields the protein CASSMDRGSYGYTF.

CDR3 protein: CASSPSGASGDGETQYF. The CDR3 DNA reads TGCGCCAGCAGCCCCAGCGGCGCCTCAGGGGACGGGGAGACCCAGTACTTC. The chain links TRBV10-1 to TRBJ2-5, with D perhaps TRBD1 (6 bases). The germline V gene encodes CDR1 WNHNN and CDR2 SYGVQD (reference sequence). The CDR3 covers 17 residues. Trimming stripped 6 bases from V and 5 bases from J, with 25 bases between.

The V gene is TRBV4-3, the J gene TRBJ2-7; weak D call: TRBD1 (6 bases). This CDR3 has 15 residues. V dropped 0 bases and J dropped 1 base, with 10 bases sitting between them. CDR1 LGHNA and CDR2 YSLEER come from the germline V gene. Here the CDR3 reads CASSQDRGHSYEQYF. The CDR3 nucleotides read TGCGCCAGCAGCCAAGATCGGGGACATTCCTACGAGCAGTACTTC.